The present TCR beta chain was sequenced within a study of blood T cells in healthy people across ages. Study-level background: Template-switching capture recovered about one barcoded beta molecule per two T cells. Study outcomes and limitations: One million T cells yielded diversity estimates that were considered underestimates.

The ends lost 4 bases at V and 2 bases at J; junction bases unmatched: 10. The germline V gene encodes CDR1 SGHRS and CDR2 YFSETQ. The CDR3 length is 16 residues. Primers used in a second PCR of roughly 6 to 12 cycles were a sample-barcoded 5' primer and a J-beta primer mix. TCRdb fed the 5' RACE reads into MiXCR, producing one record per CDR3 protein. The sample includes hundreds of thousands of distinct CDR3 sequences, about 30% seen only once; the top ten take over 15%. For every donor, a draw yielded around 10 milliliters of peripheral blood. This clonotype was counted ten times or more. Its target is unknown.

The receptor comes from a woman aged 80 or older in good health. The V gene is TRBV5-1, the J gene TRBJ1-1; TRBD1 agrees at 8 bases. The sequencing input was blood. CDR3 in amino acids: CASSGGQGSYNTEAFF. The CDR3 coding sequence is TGCGCCAGCAGCGGAGGACAGGGTTCTTATAACACTGAAGCTTTCTTT.